This T cell receptor beta chain was recorded in a study of blood T cell repertoires in COVID-19 (dated by TCRdb to about 2020). With respect to the entire study: The collaborator samples originated in the United States, Italy and Spain and spanned the acute and convalescent phases of COVID-19. Where available, HLA class I and class II types were obtained from metadata supplied by the sample provider rather than from assay-based typing. The sample metadata nearly always contained a de-identified subject ID, COVID-19 status, age in years and sex. A freely available public database, intended as a resource for researchers studying the immune response to SARS-CoV-2, is where the repertoires were released. The prospective study material was composed of cDNA or gDNA derived from T cells, B-cell-depleted T cells, or PBMCs. Samples came from the ongoing ImmuneRACE study (first 160 participants) plus 1,254 subjects from 6 global collaborators. Deeply sampled blood TCRbeta repertoires from subjects exposed to, actively infected with, or recovered from COVID-19 were included in the dataset. Points the paper makes about the study in general: The quantity of clinical and demographic metadata differed by source and by participant and was supplied without curation.

TCRbeta CDR3 regions were amplified from genomic DNA by means of the immunoSEQ Assay, a bias-controlled multiplex PCR. Per the original workflow: The number of nucleated cells in each sample was estimated from the amplification of reference gene primers within the assay. To quantify the absolute abundance of each unique TCRbeta CDR3 rearrangement, sequence reads were collapsed and filtered. Productive Simpson clonality was computed per sample as the square root of Simpson's diversity index over productive rearrangements. TCRdb took over this immuneACCESS table, retaining in-frame rearrangements with V and J assigned. Such tables are incomplete; in checked studies, under half of the missing clones stem from an unresolved V gene, and the remainder is unexplained. That table furnishes V, J and clone size, whereas the DNA furnished D and trimming. The sample table records a few hundred thousand clones; 85% of these occur just once. The ten top clones hold around 2.5% of the sample.

Participants in the prospective study were enrolled through a virtual design, were aged roughly 18 to 100 years, and lived in roughly 24 United States geographic areas. In the prospective study, cohorts were assigned on the basis of participant-reported clinical history obtained from a screening survey and a study questionnaire. ImmuneRACE Cohort 3 recovered participants were defined by two consecutive negative NP/OP PCR tests, healthcare professional clearance, or symptom resolution. In the prospective study, whole blood, serum and a nasopharyngeal or oropharyngeal swab were collected from each participant by mobile phlebotomists. Participants in the prospective study had the option to provide additional blood draws and questionnaires over an approximately 2-month period. Before DNA extraction, blood samples from the prospective study were shipped at room temperature or frozen. V gives up 5 bases and J gives up 3 bases, and the segment between their germline ends measures 22 bases. The CDR3, from cysteine to phenylalanine, totals 18 residues. Of the read, only the CDR3 DNA is kept; its 54 bases are in frame from base 1. For CDR1 and CDR2, the germline V gene lists MGHRA and YSYEKL.

Turning to this clone: Its antigen is currently not known. No clone much larger than this one lies a single base away; base qualities are absent.

The rearrangement joined TRBV4-1 to TRBJ2-2; matching of 6 bases hints at TRBD2 as the D gene. The source of this sequence is a woman between 50 and 59 years old who had recovered from COVID-19. Sequenced material: PBMCs or T cells enriched from blood (not recorded which). The CDR3 protein: CASSLQNLRTGDTGELFF. The nucleotides are TGCGCCAGCAGCTTACAAAACCTCAGGACGGGGGACACCGGGGAGCTGTTTTTT.